This T cell receptor (beta chain) was recovered during a study of T cell responses to AZD1222 COVID-19 vaccine. Regarding this clone: The target antigen is unknown.

Second-dose groups at about 4 or about 12 weeks were pooled. Notes on the study in general: It should be noted that donors were predominantly white British and more often female, and clonal diversity was possibly underestimated. Close to half of all spike-specific TCRs reportedly target regions of the variants that are unmutated. Spike-specific TCR breadth and depth were elevated following two AZD1222 doses.

The CDR3 runs to 16 residues. The V and J ends lost 5 bases and 0 bases respectively, with 14 bases between them. CDR1 SGHTA and CDR2 FQGNSA come from the germline V gene. Data came from immunoSEQ multiplex PCR; TCRdb stores just in-frame clones and leaves some out. The sample has under 200,000 clones; roughly nine tenths are singletons. Sequenced here: peripheral blood, sampled 28 days after the second AZD1222 dose. The clonotype was recovered from an adult who received the AZD1222 COVID-19 vaccine. The chain carries TRBV7-2 and TRBJ1-3; D is undetermined. The CDR3 spells CASSLSLMSSGNTIYF. The CDR3 DNA sequence: TGTGCCAGCAGCCTGAGCCTTATGAGCTCTGGAAACACCATATATTTT.